The 22 T cell receptor beta chains reported below all come from one sample, sequenced in a study of shared clonotypes between healthy human individuals (TCRdb year 2020). Libraries were built with the immunoSEQ multiplex PCR assay. TCRdb retrieved this table from immuneACCESS and kept in-frame rearrangements only. Not all clones are present; in checked studies, unresolved V genes account for under half, and no reason is known for the remainder. The sample includes about 770,000 clones, with roughly 72% observed a single time. Approximately 1.8% of the sample lies in the top ten. The sequenced sample consisted of memory CD4+ T cells sorted from blood. The cell subset or site label of this sample denotes: CD45RA-negative fraction. The receptors derive from a woman aged 25 to 45 in good health.

The chain carries TRBV11-1 and TRBJ1-1; 8 bases align to TRBD1. Germline trimming cut 6 bases from V and 1 base from J; bases unmatched to any gene: 10. Germline loops: CDR1 SGHAT, CDR2 FQDESV (reference sequence). CDR3 length: 16 residues. CDR3 loop: CASRNSGGRGNTEAFF. The CDR3 DNA is TGTGCCAGCAGAAATTCAGGGGGCCGGGGGAACACTGAAGCTTTCTTT.

This chain joins TRBV5-8 and TRBJ2-1; 10 nucleotides align to TRBD2. CDR1 and CDR2 (germline): SGHTS, YDEGEE. The CDR3 spans 17 residues. J lost 5 bases, V lost 0 bases, and 8 bases had no gene match. The CDR3 is CASSLDRGLAANNEQFF. The CDR3 DNA is TGTGCCAGCAGCTTGGATCGAGGACTAGCGGCTAACAATGAGCAGTTCTTC.

On this clone itself: The identical CDR3 is also encoded by other nucleotide sequences in the sample. The chain joins TRBV5-1 to TRBJ2-6; D unclear. V dropped 3 bases and J dropped 0 bases, with 10 bases sitting between them. The CDR3 is 16 residues long. Germline CDR1 SGHRS, CDR2 YFSETQ. The CDR3 coding sequence is TGCGCCAGCAGCTCTAGTCCCAGCTCTGGGGCCAACGTCCTGACTTTC. It codes for CASSSSPSSGANVLTF. The complete variable domain, with remaining parts taken from reference TRBV5-1 and TRBJ2-6, reads KAGVTQTPRYLIKTRGQQVTLSCSPISGHRSVSWYQQTPGQGLQFLFEYFSETQRNKGNFPGRFSGRQFSNSRSEMNVSTLELGDSALYLCASSSSPSSGANVLTFGAGSRLTVL.

This clone was observed a handful of times. CDR3 sequence (DNA): TGTGCCAGCAGTTCAGCGGGGACTCAGAACGAGCAGTACTTC. Protein sequence: CASSSAGTQNEQYF. The gene calls are TRBV6-6 and TRBJ2-7; 7 bases agree with TRBD2. This CDR3 has 14 amino acids. From germline, CDR1 is MNHNY and CDR2 SVGAGI (reference sequence). V lost 4 bases, J lost 5 bases, and 8 bases stayed unmatched.

The rearrangement uses TRBV5-4 and TRBJ1-4, with D perhaps TRBD1 (5 bases). CDR1 is SGHNT, CDR2 YYREEE, per germline (reference sequence). The germline V and J ends were trimmed by 4 bases and 3 bases, with 13 bases remaining between them. The CDR3 has 15 residues. CDR3 in DNA: TGTGCCAGCAGCACCTCCCCGGGGCCTAATGAAAAACTGTTTTTT. This gives the protein CASSTSPGPNEKLFF.

This clone was seen many times. The chain combines TRBV13 with TRBJ2-3, with D tentatively TRBD2 (7 bases). The CDR3 length is 19 residues. V shed 0 bases and J shed 2 bases, with 21 bases lying between them. Germline V lookup: CDR1 PRHDT, CDR2 FYEKMQ (reference sequence). The CDR3 DNA follows: TGTGCCAGCAGCTTAGGCACCGGGAGGTCGGGGGGCCACACAGATACGCAGTATTTT. Protein sequence: CASSLGTGRSGGHTDTQYF.

The chain uses TRBV19 and TRBJ1-5; D is unclear. The CDR3 is 15 residues long. CDR1 LNHDA and CDR2 SQIVND come from the germline V gene (reference sequence). With 3 bases removed from V and 2 bases from J, the gap between germline ends came to 11 bases. CDR3 loop: CASSMVTVGNQPQHF. The CDR3 DNA sequence: TGTGCCAGTAGTATGGTGACGGTGGGCAATCAGCCCCAGCATTTT.

A note on this clone: This sample includes further DNA sequences coding for the same CDR3. The rearrangement links TRBV5-1 to TRBJ2-3; possible D gene TRBD1, 5 bases. CDR1 is SGHRS, CDR2 YFSETQ, per germline. The CDR3 runs to 14 residues. V was pared by 0 bases and J by 2 bases, with 7 bases between. For the CDR3, the DNA is TGCGCCAGCAGCTTGGGACAGACCACAGATACGCAGTATTTT. Amino acid sequence: CASSLGQTTDTQYF. The full variable domain, its missing parts supplied by reference TRBV5-1 and TRBJ2-3, is KAGVTQTPRYLIKTRGQQVTLSCSPISGHRSVSWYQQTPGQGLQFLFEYFSETQRNKGNFPGRFSGRQFSNSRSEMNVSTLELGDSALYLCASSLGQTTDTQYFGPGTRLTVL.

This clone occurred once. The chain links TRBV30 to TRBJ1-5, with D maybe TRBD1 (5 bases). Trimming removed 0 bases at V and 4 bases at J, with 10 bases between. CDR3 size: 14 residues. Per germline, CDR1 GTSNPN and CDR2 SVGIG (reference sequence). The CDR3 region is CAWSVLAGNQPQHF. CDR3 DNA sequence: TGTGCCTGGAGTGTGTTGGCAGGGAATCAGCCCCAGCATTTT.

This sequence joins TRBV18 and TRBJ1-4; D perhaps matches TRBD1 (5 bases). This CDR3 region has 15 residues. The V end was cut by 5 bases, the J end by 4 bases, with 14 bases between. Germline V gene data show CDR1 as KGHSH and CDR2 as LQKENI. The CDR3 DNA sequence: TGTGCCAGCTCATCCCGCGACAGAAATAATGAAAAACTGTTTTTT. Amino acids: CASSSRDRNNEKLFF.

The chain carries TRBV2 and TRBJ1-2; 8 bases are shared with TRBD1. J gave up 6 bases and V 6 bases, and 9 bases lay outside the gene matches. CDR3 length: 14 residues. Germline assignment: CDR1 SNHLY and CDR2 FYNNEI. CDR3 DNA sequence: TGTGCCAGCAGGGGAGGGCAGGGGGCCGATGGCTACACCTTC. Its translation is CASRGGQGADGYTF.

This clone was observed a few times. The chain is built from TRBV29-1 and TRBJ2-2, with D perhaps given as TRBD1 or TRBD2 (5 bases each). Germline CDR1 is SQVTM and CDR2 is ANQGSEA. V dropped 7 bases and J dropped 3 bases, with 12 bases sitting between them. This CDR3 contains 13 residues. Written as DNA, the CDR3 is TGCAGCGGGGGGTTCGTCGACACCGGGGAGCTGTTTTTT. Translating it yields CSGGFVDTGELFF.

This rearrangement joins TRBV27 to TRBJ1-1; D not certain. CDR1 is MNHEY and CDR2 is SMNVEV in the germline V gene (reference sequence). V was pared by 3 bases and J by 1 base, with 18 bases between. The CDR3 contains 17 residues. The CDR3 loop reads CASSFRIPGNWNTEAFF. CDR3 nucleotide sequence: TGTGCCAGCAGTTTCAGAATCCCCGGGAATTGGAACACTGAAGCTTTCTTT.

The V gene is TRBV5-5, the J gene TRBJ2-7, with D uncertain. Trimming cost V 0 bases and J 2 bases, with 3 bases left between them. The V gene's germline CDR1 is SGHKS and CDR2 YYEKEE (reference sequence). This CDR3 region has 12 residues. The CDR3 DNA follows: TGTGCCAGCAGCTTGGTAACCTACGAGCAGTACTTC. This translates into CASSLVTYEQYF.

The gene calls are TRBV29-1 and TRBJ2-3, with 10 nucleotides matching TRBD2. The CDR3 runs to 12 residues. In germline, CDR1 is SQVTM, CDR2 ANQGSEA. The trim removed 5 bases at V and 6 bases at J, leaving 2 bases unmatched. CDR3: CSVPLAGDTQYF. The DNA of the CDR3 is TGCAGCGTTCCACTAGCGGGGGATACGCAGTATTTT.

This clone was found many times. The rearrangement joins TRBV2 to TRBJ1-1; D may be TRBD1 (5 bases). Germline V gene data show CDR1 as SNHLY and CDR2 as FYNNEI. Trimming shortened V by 7 bases and J by 4 bases, and 16 bases separated the two germline ends. The CDR3 runs 14 residues. The CDR3 sequence: CASTTRRGATEAFF. DNA for the CDR3: TGTGCCAGCACGACAAGGCGAGGGGCCACTGAAGCTTTCTTT.

The chain couples TRBV18 to TRBJ1-5, with D possibly TRBD1 on 6 matching bases. This CDR3 spans 13 amino acids. With 8 bases removed from V and 0 bases from J, the gap between germline ends came to 8 bases. Germline loops: CDR1 KGHSH, CDR2 LQKENI. CDR3 sequence: CASRQDSNQPQHF. CDR3 bases: TGTGCCAGCAGACAGGATAGCAATCAGCCCCAGCATTTT.

This chain joins TRBV28 and TRBJ2-7, with D hard to call. CDR3 length equals 13 residues. V dropped 2 bases and J dropped 1 base, with 6 bases sitting between them. Germline loops: CDR1 MDHEN, CDR2 SYDVKM. The DNA of the CDR3 is TGTGCCAGCAGTTTAGTGGTTTCCTACGAGCAGTACTTC. Amino acids: CASSLVVSYEQYF.

The chain recombines TRBV18 with TRBJ2-7; perhaps TRBD2 as D (6 bases). The CDR3 has 17 residues. Trimming removed 0 bases at V and 2 bases at J, with 17 bases between. Germline V gene sequence: CDR1 KGHSH, CDR2 LQKENI. CDR3 in amino acids: CASSPPLYSGSTYEQYF. The DNA for the CDR3 is TGTGCCAGCTCACCACCCCTTTATAGCGGTAGTACCTACGAGCAGTACTTC.

Notes on this clone: This sample also contains other DNA sequences that code for the same CDR3. The rearrangement uses TRBV2 and TRBJ2-7; D is unclear. V was clipped by 6 bases and J by 0 bases, with 3 bases between them. Germline V lookup: CDR1 SNHLY, CDR2 FYNNEI. This CDR3 is built from 11 residues. CDR3 DNA: TGTGCCAGCAGGAGCTCCTACGAGCAGTACTTC. This encodes CASRSSYEQYF. The full variable domain, completed using reference TRBV2 and TRBJ2-7, is EPEVTQTPSHQVTQMGQEVILRCVPISNHLYFYWYRQILGQKVEFLVSFYNNEISEKSEIFDDQFSVERPDGSNFTLKIRSTKLEDSAMYFCASRSSYEQYFGPGTRLTVT.

The V call is TRBV29-1, the J call TRBJ2-7, with D tentatively TRBD2 (6 bases). This CDR3 region has 13 residues. CDR1 is SQVTM, CDR2 ANQGSEA, per germline. The V gene lost 4 bases and the J gene lost 5 bases, with 15 bases spanning the gap. The CDR3 here is CSVAPWRGNEQYF. The DNA for the CDR3 is TGCAGCGTTGCACCTTGGCGCGGGAACGAGCAGTACTTC.

The rearrangement joins TRBV4-1 to TRBJ1-1; no firm D call. Looked up from germline, CDR1 is MGHRA and CDR2 is YSYEKL. The germline V and J ends were trimmed by 0 bases and 1 base, with 18 bases remaining between them. This CDR3 comprises 18 residues. The CDR3 DNA follows: TGCGCCAGCAGCCAAGATGCAGACGTAGTCTCAAGGAACACTGAAGCTTTCTTT. Translated, it gives CASSQDADVVSRNTEAFF.